The present T cell receptor (beta chain) was sequenced within a study of radiation and T cells in renal cell carcinoma. Looking at the study overall: Nephrectomy followed 15 Gy stereotactic body radiation by 4 weeks.

The time point here: baseline pretreatment blood. Described treatment: 15 Gy SBRT to primary tumor, nephrectomy 4 weeks later. This renal cell carcinoma was of the clear cell type. Sequenced by immunoSEQ multiplex PCR; TCRdb stores in-frame clones only, minus some. The data contain about 95,000 clones, about 88% of them singletons. Here the sequenced sample was blood, taken from a patient whose treatment included radiotherapy and nephrectomy. The receptor was derived from a man aged 45-65 years with renal cell carcinoma.

As DNA, the CDR3 is TGCAGCGCCCACGTCTTGAAAGCTAGCGGGAGAAAAGGGGAGCAGTACTTC. As protein: CSAHVLKASGRKGEQYF. This chain links TRBV29-1 with TRBJ2-7; 10 nucleotides align to TRBD2. V lost 7 bases to trimming and J lost 7 bases; unmatched junction nucleotides: 22. From germline, CDR1 is SQVTM and CDR2 ANQGSEA. The CDR3 is made up of 17 amino acids.